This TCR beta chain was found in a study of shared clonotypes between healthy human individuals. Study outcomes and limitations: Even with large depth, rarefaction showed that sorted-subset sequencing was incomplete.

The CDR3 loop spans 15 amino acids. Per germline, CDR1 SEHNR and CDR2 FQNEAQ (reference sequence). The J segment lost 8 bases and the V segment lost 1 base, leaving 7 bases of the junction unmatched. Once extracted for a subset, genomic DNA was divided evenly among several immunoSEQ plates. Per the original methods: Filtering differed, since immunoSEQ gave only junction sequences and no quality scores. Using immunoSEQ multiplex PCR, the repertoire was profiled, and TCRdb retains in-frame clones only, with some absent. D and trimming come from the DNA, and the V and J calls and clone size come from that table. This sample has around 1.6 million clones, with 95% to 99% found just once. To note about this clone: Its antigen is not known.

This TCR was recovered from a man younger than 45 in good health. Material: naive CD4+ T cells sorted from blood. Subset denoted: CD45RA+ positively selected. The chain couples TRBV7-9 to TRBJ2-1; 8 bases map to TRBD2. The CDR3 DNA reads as TGTGCCAGCAGCTTAGACCCGGGAGGGAGCGATGAGCAGTTCTTC. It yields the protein CASSLDPGGSDEQFF.